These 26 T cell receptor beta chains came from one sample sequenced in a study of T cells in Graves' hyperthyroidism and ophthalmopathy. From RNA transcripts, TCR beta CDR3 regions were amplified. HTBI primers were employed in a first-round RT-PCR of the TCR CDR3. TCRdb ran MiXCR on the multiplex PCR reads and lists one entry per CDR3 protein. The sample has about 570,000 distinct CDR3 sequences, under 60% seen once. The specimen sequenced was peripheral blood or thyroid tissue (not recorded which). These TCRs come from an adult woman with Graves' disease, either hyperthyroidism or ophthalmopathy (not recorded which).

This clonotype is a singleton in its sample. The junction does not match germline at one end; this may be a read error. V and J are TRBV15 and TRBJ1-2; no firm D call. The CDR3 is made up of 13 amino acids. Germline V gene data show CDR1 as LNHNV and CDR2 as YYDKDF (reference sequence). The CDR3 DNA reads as TGTGCTACCAGCAGAGCTCACCAAGATGGCTACACCTTC. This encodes CATSRAHQDGYTF.

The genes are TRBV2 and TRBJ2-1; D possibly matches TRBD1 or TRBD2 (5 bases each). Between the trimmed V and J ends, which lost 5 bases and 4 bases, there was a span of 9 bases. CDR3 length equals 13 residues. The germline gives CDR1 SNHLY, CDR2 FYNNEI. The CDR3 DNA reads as TGTGCCAGCAGTTTAGGGGAGTACAATGAGCAGTTCTTC. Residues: CASSLGEYNEQFF.

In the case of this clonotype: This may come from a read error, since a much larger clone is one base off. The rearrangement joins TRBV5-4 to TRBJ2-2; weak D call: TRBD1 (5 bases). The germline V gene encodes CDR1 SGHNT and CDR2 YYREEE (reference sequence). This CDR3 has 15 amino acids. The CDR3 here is CASRNLGQDTEELFF. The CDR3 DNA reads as TGTGCCAGCAGAAACTTAGGGCAGGACACCGAGGAGCTGTTTTTT.

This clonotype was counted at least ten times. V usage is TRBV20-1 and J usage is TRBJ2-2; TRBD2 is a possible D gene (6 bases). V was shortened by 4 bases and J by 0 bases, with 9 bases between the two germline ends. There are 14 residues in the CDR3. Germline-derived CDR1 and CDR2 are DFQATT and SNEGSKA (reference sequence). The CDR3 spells CSAIRGTNTGELFF. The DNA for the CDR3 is TGCAGTGCTATTCGCGGGACGAACACCGGGGAGCTGTTTTTT.

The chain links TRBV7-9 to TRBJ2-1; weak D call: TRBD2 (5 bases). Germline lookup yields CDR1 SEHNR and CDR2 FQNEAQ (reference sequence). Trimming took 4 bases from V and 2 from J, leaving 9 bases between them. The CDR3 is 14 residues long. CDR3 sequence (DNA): TGTGCCAGCAGCTCGGACTCAACCTACAATGAGCAGTTCTTC. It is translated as CASSSDSTYNEQFF.

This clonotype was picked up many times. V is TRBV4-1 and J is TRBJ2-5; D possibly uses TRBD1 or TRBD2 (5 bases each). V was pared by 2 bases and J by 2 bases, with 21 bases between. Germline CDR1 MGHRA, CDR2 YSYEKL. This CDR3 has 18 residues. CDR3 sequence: CASSQFPLRARRQETQYF. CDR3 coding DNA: TGCGCCAGCAGCCAATTCCCGCTCAGGGCCCGGAGGCAAGAGACCCAGTACTTC.

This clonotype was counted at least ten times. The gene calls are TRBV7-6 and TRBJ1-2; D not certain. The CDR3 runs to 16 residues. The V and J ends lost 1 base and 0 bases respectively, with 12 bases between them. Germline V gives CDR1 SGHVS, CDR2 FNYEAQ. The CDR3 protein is CASSLGQLLANYGYTF. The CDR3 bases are TGTGCCAGCAGCTTAGGGCAATTATTAGCTAACTATGGCTACACCTTC.

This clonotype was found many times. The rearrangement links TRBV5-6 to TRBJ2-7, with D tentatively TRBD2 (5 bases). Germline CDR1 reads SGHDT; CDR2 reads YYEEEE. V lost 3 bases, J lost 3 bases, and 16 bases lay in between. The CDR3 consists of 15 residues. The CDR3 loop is CASSSGSDAFYEQYF. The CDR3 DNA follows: TGTGCCAGCAGCTCGGGGTCCGACGCTTTCTACGAGCAGTACTTC.

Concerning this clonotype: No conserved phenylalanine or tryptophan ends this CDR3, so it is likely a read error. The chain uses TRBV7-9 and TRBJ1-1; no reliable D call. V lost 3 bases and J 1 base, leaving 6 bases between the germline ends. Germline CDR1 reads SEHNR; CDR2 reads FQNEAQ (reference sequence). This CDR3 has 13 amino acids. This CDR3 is CASSFGENTEAFL. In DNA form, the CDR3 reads TGTGCCAGCAGCTTCGGTGAGAACACTGAAGCTTTCCTT.

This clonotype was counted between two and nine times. The CDR3 loop is CASSERSRGQETQYF. The CDR3 DNA reads as TGTGCCAGCAGCGAGCGGTCGAGGGGCCAAGAGACCCAGTACTTC. The gene calls are TRBV7-9 and TRBJ2-5; D is possibly TRBD1 or TRBD2 (5 bases each). This CDR3 is built from 15 residues. V gave up 5 bases and J gave up 1 base, with 14 bases separating them. Germline V gene lookup returns CDR1 SEHNR and CDR2 FQNEAQ (reference sequence).

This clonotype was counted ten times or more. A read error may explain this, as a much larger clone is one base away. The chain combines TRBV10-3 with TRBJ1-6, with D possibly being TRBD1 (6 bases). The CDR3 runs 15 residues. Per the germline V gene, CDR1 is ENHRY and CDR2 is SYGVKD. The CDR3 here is CATKQGPLSDSSLHF. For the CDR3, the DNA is TGTGCCACCAAACAGGGTCCGCTGTCTGATTCATCCCTCCACTTT.

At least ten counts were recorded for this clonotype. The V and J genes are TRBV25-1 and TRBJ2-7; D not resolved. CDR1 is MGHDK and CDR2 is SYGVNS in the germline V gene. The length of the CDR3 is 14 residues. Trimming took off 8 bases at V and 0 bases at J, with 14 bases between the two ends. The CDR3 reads CASPWVSGSYEQYF. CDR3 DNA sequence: TGTGCCAGCCCTTGGGTCTCGGGCTCCTACGAGCAGTACTTC.

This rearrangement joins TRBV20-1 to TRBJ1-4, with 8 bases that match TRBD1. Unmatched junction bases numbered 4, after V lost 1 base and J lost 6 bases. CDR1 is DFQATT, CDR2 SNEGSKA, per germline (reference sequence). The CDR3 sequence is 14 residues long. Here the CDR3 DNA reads TGCAGTGCTAGAGCGGGACAGGACCATGAAAAACTGTTTTTT. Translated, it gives CSARAGQDHEKLFF.

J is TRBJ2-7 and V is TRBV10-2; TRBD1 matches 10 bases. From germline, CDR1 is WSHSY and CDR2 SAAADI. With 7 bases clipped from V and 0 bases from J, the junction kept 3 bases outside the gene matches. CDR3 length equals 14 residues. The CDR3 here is CASMGQGSSYEQYF. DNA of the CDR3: TGCGCCAGCATGGGACAGGGGAGCTCCTACGAGCAGTACTTC.

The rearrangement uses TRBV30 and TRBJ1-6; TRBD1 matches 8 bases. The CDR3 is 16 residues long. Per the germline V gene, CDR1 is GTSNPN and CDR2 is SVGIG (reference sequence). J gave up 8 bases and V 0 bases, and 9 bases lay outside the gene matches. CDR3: CAWSVMLDRADSPLHF. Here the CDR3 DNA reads TGTGCCTGGAGTGTAATGTTGGACAGGGCTGATTCACCCCTCCACTTT.

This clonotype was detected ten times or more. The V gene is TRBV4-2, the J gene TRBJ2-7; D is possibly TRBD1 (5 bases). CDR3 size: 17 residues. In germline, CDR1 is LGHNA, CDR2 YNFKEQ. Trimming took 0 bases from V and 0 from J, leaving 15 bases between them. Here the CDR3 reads CASSQEFSWGSSYEQYF. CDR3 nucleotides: TGTGCCAGCAGCCAAGAATTTAGTTGGGGCAGCTCCTACGAGCAGTACTTC.

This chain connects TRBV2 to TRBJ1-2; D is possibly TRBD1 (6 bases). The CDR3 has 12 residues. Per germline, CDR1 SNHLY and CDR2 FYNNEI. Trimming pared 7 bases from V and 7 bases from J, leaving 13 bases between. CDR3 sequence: CASMGGGGGYTF. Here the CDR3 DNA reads TGTGCCAGCATGGGGGGCGGTGGTGGCTACACCTTC. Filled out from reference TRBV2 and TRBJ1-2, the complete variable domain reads EPEVTQTPSHQVTQMGQEVILRCVPISNHLYFYWYRQILGQKVEFLVSFYNNEISEKSEIFDDQFSVERPDGSNFTLKIRSTKLEDSAMYFCASMGGGGGYTFGSGTRLTVV.

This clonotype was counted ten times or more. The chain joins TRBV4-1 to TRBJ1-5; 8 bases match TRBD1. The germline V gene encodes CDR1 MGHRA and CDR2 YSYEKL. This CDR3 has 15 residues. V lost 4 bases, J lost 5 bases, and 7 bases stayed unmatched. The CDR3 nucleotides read TGCGCCAGCAGCCGACAGGGGAAATGGGATCAGCCCCAGCATTTT. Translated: CASSRQGKWDQPQHF.

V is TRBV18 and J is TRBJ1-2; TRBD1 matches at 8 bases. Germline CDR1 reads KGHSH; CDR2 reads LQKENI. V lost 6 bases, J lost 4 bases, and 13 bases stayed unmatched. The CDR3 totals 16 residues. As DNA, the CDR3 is TGTGCCAGCTCTCCGGCCAGACAGGGGTACTCCTATGGCTACACCTTC. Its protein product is CASSPARQGYSYGYTF.

CDR3 sequence (DNA): TGTGCCAGCAGCCACAGGGTGAAACTGTTTTTT. Translating gives CASSHRVKLFF. The chain has TRBV7-9 and TRBJ1-4, with D perhaps matching TRBD1 (6 bases). CDR1 and CDR2 (germline): SEHNR, FQNEAQ (reference sequence). V was trimmed by 5 bases and J by 11 bases, leaving 9 bases between them. This CDR3 is built from 11 residues.

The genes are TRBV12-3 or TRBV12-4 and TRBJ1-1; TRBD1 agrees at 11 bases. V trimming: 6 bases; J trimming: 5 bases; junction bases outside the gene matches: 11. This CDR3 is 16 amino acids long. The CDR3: CASSPVWGQGGTEAFF. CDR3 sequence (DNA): TGTGCCAGCAGCCCCGTTTGGGGACAGGGGGGAACTGAAGCTTTCTTT.

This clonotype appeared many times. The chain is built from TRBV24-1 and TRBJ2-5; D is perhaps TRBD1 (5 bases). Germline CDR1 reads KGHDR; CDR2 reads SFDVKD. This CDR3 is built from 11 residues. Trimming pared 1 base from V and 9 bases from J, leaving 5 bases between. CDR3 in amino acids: CATSDLGAQYF. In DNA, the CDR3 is TGTGCCACCAGTGATTTAGGGGCCCAGTACTTC.

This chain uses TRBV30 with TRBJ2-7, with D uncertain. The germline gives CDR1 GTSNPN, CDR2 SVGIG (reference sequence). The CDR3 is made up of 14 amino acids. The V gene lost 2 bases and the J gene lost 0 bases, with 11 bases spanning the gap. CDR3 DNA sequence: TGTGCCTGGAGTTCTGGGCAGAGCTCCTACGAGCAGTACTTC. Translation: CAWSSGQSSYEQYF.

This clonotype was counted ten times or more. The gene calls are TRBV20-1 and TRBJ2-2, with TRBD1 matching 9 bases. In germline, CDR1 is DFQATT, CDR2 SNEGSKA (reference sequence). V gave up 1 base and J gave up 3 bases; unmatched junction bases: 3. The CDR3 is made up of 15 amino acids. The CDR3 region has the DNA TGCAGTGCTAGAGGGAGGACAGGGGACACCGGGGAGCTGTTTTTT. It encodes CSARGRTGDTGELFF.

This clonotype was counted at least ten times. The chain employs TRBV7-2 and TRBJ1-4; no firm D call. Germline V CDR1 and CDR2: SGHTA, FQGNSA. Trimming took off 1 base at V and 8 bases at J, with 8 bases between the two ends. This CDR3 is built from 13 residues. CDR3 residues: CASSLGFGEKLFF. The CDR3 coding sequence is TGTGCCAGCAGCTTAGGTTTCGGGGAAAAACTGTTTTTT.

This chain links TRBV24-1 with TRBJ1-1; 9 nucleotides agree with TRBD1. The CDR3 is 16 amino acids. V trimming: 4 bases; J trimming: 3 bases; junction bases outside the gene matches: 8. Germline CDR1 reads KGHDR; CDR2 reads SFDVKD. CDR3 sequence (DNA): TGTGCCACCAGTGACCTATTTCGGACAGGGGACACTGAAGCTTTCTTT. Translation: CATSDLFRTGDTEAFF.